The clone carrying this TCR beta chain has just a few counts. The sample originates from a study of identical twins. TCRdb analysed the 5' RACE reads with MiXCR anew, one entry per CDR3 protein. The table has 1.5 million or so distinct CDR3 sequences, about 32% seen once. This CDR3 is 20 amino acids long. V was pared by 6 bases and J by 1 base, with 18 bases of the junction left unmatched. CDR1 and CDR2 from the germline V gene are WSHSY and SAAADI. This sequence joins TRBV10-2 and TRBJ2-2; 9 bases map to TRBD2. The sample consisted of cord blood. The TCR sequence derives from a newborn girl in good health. The CDR3 loop is CASRFGLGLAGNWNTGELFF. CDR3 in DNA: TGCGCCAGCAGGTTCGGTTTAGGGCTAGCGGGGAACTGGAACACCGGGGAGCTGTTTTTT.